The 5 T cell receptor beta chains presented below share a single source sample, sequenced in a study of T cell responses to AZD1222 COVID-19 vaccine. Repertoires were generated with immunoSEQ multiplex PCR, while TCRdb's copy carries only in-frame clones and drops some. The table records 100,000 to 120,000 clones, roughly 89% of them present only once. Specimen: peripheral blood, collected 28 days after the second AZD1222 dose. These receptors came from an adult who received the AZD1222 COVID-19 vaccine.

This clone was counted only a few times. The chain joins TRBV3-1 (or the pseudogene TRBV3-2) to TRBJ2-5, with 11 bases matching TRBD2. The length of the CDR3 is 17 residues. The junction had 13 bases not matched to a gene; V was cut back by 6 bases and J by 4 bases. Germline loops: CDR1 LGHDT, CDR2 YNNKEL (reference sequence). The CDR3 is CASRPYSGGGVGETQYF. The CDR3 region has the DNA TGTGCCAGCAGACCGTATAGCGGGGGGGGAGTTGGAGAGACCCAGTACTTC.

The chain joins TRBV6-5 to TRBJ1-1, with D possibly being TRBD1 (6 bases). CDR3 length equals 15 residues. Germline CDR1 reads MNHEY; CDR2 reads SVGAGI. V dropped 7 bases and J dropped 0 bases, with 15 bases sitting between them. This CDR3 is CASIRSTGMNTEAFF. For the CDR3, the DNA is TGTGCCAGCATCAGATCGACAGGTATGAACACTGAAGCTTTCTTT.

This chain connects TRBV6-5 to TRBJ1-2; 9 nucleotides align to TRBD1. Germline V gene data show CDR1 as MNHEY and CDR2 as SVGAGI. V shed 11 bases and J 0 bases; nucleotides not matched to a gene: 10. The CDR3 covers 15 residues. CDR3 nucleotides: TGTGCCTCCCGGGGACAGGGCCCCTCTAACTATGGCTACACCTTC. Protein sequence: CASRGQGPSNYGYTF.

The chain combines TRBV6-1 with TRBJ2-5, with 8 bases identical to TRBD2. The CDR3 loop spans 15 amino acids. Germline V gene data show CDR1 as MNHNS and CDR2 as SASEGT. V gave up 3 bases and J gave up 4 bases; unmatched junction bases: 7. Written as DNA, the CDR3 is TGTGCCAGCAGTGATAATGGGCGGGGGGTAGAGACCCAGTACTTC. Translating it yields CASSDNGRGVETQYF.

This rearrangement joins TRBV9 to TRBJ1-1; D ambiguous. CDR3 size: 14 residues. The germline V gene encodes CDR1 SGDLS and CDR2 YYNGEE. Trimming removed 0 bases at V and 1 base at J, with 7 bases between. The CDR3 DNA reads TGTGCCAGCAGCGTAGTAAGGGAGAACACTGAAGCTTTCTTT. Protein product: CASSVVRENTEAFF.